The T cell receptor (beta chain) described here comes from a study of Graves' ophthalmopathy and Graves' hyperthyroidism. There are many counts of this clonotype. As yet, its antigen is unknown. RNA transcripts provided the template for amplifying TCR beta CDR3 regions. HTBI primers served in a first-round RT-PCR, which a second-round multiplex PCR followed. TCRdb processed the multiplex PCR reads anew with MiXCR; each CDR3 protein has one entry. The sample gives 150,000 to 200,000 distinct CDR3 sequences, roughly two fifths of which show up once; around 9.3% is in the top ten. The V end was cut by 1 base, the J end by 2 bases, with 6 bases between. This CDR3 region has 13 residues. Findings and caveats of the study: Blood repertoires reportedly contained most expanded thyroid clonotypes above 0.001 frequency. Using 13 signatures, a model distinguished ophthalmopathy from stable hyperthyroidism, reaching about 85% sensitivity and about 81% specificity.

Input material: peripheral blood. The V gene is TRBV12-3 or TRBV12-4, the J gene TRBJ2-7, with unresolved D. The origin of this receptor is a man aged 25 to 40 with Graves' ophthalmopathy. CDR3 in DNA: TGTGCCAGCAGTTTAGGGCTCCCCTACGAGCAGTACTTC. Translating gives CASSLGLPYEQYF.